Below, 11 T cell receptor beta chains from the same sample are listed, as sequenced in a study of cytomegalovirus exposure and HLA in healthy donors (dated by TCRdb to 2015 to 2018). The library was made by the immunoSEQ multiplex PCR assay. A mixture of 60 forward primers for TCR Vbeta segments and 13 reverse primers for TCR Jbeta segments was used in the multiplex PCR. Held by TCRdb, this immuneACCESS table contains in-frame sequences only and omits some clones. Under half of the omission traces to an unresolved V gene where checked; the cause of the rest is unknown. The sample has some 100,000 clones on record, 75% to 90% of them singletons. Jointly, the top ten make up about 3.9% of the sample. The specimen sequenced was PBMCs. All receptors come from a man aged 25 to 45 in good health and CMV-seronegative.

The genes are TRBV7-2 and TRBJ1-6, with D possibly TRBD1 on 5 matching bases. The V gene lost 3 bases and the J gene lost 8 bases, with 14 bases spanning the gap. The CDR3 consists of 15 residues. Per germline, CDR1 SGHTA and CDR2 FQGNSA. CDR3 region: CASSLEGMVDSPLHF. The DNA of the CDR3 is TGTGCCAGCAGCTTGGAGGGGATGGTTGATTCACCCCTCCACTTT.

The rearrangement joins TRBV2 to TRBJ1-1, with D possibly being TRBD1 (6 bases). In germline, CDR1 is SNHLY, CDR2 FYNNEI. V lost 5 bases and J 1 base, leaving 11 bases between the germline ends. The CDR3 spans 14 residues. The CDR3 loop reads CASSQQGSNTEAFF. CDR3 nucleotides: TGTGCCAGCAGTCAACAGGGCTCGAACACTGAAGCTTTCTTT.

The chain recombines TRBV30 with TRBJ2-2; 7 positions agree with TRBD1. The CDR3 is 14 residues long. From germline, CDR1 is GTSNPN and CDR2 SVGIG (reference sequence). The ends lost 3 bases at V and 4 bases at J; junction bases unmatched: 5. The CDR3 DNA reads as TGTGCCTGGAGCTTTGACAGGGTCACCGGGGAGCTGTTTTTT. It translates to CAWSFDRVTGELFF.

The chain uses TRBV5-1 and TRBJ2-1; TRBD1 agrees at 8 bases. Trimming took 6 bases from V and 4 from J; bases not matched to a gene: 9. From germline, CDR1 is SGHRS and CDR2 YFSETQ. The CDR3 is 15 residues long. As DNA, the CDR3 is TGCGCCAGCACGGAGTCCAGGGGGCCATACAATGAGCAGTTCTTC. Translated, it gives CASTESRGPYNEQFF.

The gene calls are TRBV6-1 and TRBJ2-6, with 8 bases lining up with TRBD2. V lost 6 bases, J lost 0 bases, and 1 base stayed unmatched. The CDR3 is 15 amino acids. Germline V lookup: CDR1 MNHNS, CDR2 SASEGT. The CDR3 DNA is TGTGCCAGCAGCGGGGGGGTCTCTGGGGCCAACGTCCTGACTTTC. As protein: CASSGGVSGANVLTF.

The chain carries TRBV28 and TRBJ2-3; D is unclear. V was clipped by 4 bases and J by 1 base, with 15 bases between them. This CDR3 contains 16 residues. The germline gives CDR1 MDHEN, CDR2 SYDVKM. The CDR3 reads CASSYALLLGTDTQYF. DNA of the CDR3: TGTGCCAGCAGTTATGCCCTTTTATTAGGCACAGATACGCAGTATTTT.

The V gene is TRBV5-1, the J gene TRBJ2-5; 9 positions match TRBD2. Germline CDR1 is SGHRS and CDR2 is YFSETQ. This CDR3 is 15 amino acids long. V was clipped by 3 bases and J by 4 bases; unmatched bases: 7. The CDR3, as DNA: TGCGCCAGCAGCTCGGGACTAGCTGGGGGAGAGACCCAGTACTTC. Protein: CASSSGLAGGETQYF.

This chain links TRBV6-5 with TRBJ2-7; weak D call: TRBD1 (6 bases). Germline loops: CDR1 MNHEY, CDR2 SVGAGI. Trimming cost V 5 bases and J 4 bases, with 12 bases left between them. The CDR3 length is 13 residues. The CDR3 loop is CASSPDRLYEQYF. CDR3 DNA: TGTGCCAGCAGTCCTGACAGGTTATACGAGCAGTACTTC.

This clone was seen more than once but under ten times. This sequence joins TRBV4-1 and TRBJ2-1, with D hard to call. This CDR3 is built from 12 residues. Germline V gene data show CDR1 as MGHRA and CDR2 as YSYEKL. Between the trimmed V and J ends, which lost 4 bases and 6 bases, there was a span of 7 bases. This chain's CDR3 is CASSLGGNEQFF. As DNA, the CDR3 is TGCGCCAGCAGCCTCGGTGGCAATGAGCAGTTCTTC.

This chain connects TRBV6-1 to TRBJ1-2; 10 bases align to TRBD1. The V gene's germline CDR1 is MNHNS and CDR2 SASEGT. J was trimmed by 5 bases and V by 7 bases; bases with no gene match: 10. This CDR3 is built from 15 residues. The CDR3 sequence: CASNPYGGQGYGYTF. The CDR3 bases are TGTGCCAGCAACCCTTATGGGGGACAGGGGTATGGCTACACCTTC.

The chain couples TRBV11-2 to TRBJ2-7, with a possible D match to TRBD1 (6 bases). V was shortened by 4 bases and J by 2 bases, with 15 bases between the two germline ends. CDR3 length: 15 amino acids. Germline CDR1 and CDR2: SGHAT and FQNNGV. The CDR3 nucleotides read TGTGCCAGCAGCTCACAGGGACAAGGGACCTACGAGCAGTACTTC. Translation gives CASSSQGQGTYEQYF.